A selection of T cell receptor beta chains follows, all from one sample in a study of CXCR3-negative and CXCR3-positive naive CD8 T cells. TCRdb re-called the 5' RACE reads, yielding one record per CDR3 amino acid sequence without DNA. This sample contains roughly 120,000 distinct CDR3 sequences. The sequenced sample was naive CXCR3+ CD8+ T cells from blood. The receptors derive from a human donor in good health. Some clones in this sample may be carry-over from other donors' samples. The CDR3 runs from the conserved cysteine through the conserved F or W.

v_gene,j_gene,CDR3aa
TRBV11-3,TRBJ1-1,CASSPFGGQNTEAFF
TRBV25-1,TRBJ2-1,CASSGREAWYNEQFF
TRBV7-9,TRBJ2-1,CASSEPLMPVGINGQFF
TRBV12-3/TRBV12-4,TRBJ1-1,CASSLGTGDEAFF
TRBV15,TRBJ2-3,CATSRVDHVVDTQYF
TRBV24-1,TRBJ2-3,CATSDLQKGDTQYF
TRBV7-6,TRBJ2-3,CASSLASAGSTDTQYF
TRBV19,TRBJ2-1,CASSIRLAGDNEQFF
TRBV7-9,TRBJ2-2,CASSKTDTINTGELFF
TRBV5-6,TRBJ2-3,CASSLGTQGDTQYF
TRBV28,TRBJ2-2,CASSLTVSASPGELFF
TRBV6-2/TRBV6-3,TRBJ2-7,CASSYIPGSGPYEQYF
TRBV18,TRBJ2-3,CASSPSHRGLADTQYF
TRBV28,TRBJ2-1,CASSLSVRGRGEQFF
TRBV6-5,TRBJ2-5,CASSRLAGAIETQYF
TRBV12-3/TRBV12-4,TRBJ2-7,CASSFTAGLTTYEQYF
TRBV7-9,TRBJ2-3,CASSWEADTQYF
TRBV4-1,TRBJ2-2,CASSHLTGELFF
TRBV6-2/TRBV6-3,TRBJ2-7,CASSPLAGLAGSEQYF
TRBV5-1,TRBJ2-7,CASSLVGFAYEQYF
TRBV4-2,TRBJ2-7,CASSPSGDYAYEQYF
TRBV5-1,TRBJ2-1,CASSWIVAGGPTAGNEQFF
TRBV5-5,TRBJ2-1,CASSLGGITSEQFF
TRBV12-3/TRBV12-4,TRBJ2-1,CASSLDLASLNEQFF
TRBV19,TRBJ1-5,CASSMGSNQPQHF
TRBV23-1,TRBJ2-1,CAATRINNEQFF
TRBV6-5,TRBJ1-2,CASSPTRGHLNYGYTF
TRBV7-9,TRBJ2-7,CASSLGGTPYEQYF
TRBV6-2/TRBV6-3,TRBJ2-7,CASTGSRGGYEQYF
TRBV7-2,TRBJ2-7,CASSLGAGSHVEQYF
TRBV7-9,TRBJ2-7,CASSDQSYEQYF
TRBV29-1,TRBJ2-7,CSVEAGRDHEQYF
TRBV4-1,TRBJ2-5,CASSGPQETQYF